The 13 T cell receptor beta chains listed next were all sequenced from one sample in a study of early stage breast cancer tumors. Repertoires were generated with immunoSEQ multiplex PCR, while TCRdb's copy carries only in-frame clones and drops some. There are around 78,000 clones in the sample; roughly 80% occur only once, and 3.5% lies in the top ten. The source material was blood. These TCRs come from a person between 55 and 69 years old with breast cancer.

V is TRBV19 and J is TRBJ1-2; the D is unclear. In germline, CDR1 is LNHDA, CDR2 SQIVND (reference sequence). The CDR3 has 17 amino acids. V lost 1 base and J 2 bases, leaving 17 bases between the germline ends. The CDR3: CASSIGGGSSSNYGYTF. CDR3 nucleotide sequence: TGTGCCAGTAGTATAGGCGGCGGCTCCTCATCAAACTATGGCTACACCTTC.

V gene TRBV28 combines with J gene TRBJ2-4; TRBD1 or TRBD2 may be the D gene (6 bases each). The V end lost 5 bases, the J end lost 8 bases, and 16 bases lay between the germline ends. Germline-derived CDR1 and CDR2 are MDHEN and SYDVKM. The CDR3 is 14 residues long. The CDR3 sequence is CASSPRGLAYIQYF. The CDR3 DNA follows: TGTGCCAGCAGTCCCCGGGGGCTCGCGTACATTCAGTACTTC.

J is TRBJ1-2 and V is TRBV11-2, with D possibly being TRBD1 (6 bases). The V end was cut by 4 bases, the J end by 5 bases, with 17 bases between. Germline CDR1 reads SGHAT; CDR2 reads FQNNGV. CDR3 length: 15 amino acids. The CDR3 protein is CASSSLGGRGYGYTF. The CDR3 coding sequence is TGTGCCAGCAGCTCACTAGGGGGTCGGGGATATGGCTACACCTTC.

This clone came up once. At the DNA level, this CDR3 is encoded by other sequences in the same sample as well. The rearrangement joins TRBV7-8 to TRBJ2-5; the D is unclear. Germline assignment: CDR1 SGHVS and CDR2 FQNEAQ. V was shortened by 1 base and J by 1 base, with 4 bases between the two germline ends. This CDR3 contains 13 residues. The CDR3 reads CASSLDRQETQYF. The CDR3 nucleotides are TGTGCCAGCAGCTTAGATCGCCAAGAGACCCAGTACTTC.

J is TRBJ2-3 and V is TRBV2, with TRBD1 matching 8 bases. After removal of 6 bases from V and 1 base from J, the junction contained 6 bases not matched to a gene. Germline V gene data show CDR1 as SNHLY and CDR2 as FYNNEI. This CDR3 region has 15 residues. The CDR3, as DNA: TGTGCCAGCAGCCTAATGACAGGGGGCACAGATACGCAGTATTTT. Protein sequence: CASSLMTGGTDTQYF.

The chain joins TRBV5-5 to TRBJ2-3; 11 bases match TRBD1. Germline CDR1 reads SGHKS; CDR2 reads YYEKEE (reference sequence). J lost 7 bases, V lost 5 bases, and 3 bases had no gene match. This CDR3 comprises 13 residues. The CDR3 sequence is CASRGQGAHTQYF. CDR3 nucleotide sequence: TGTGCCAGCAGAGGACAGGGGGCCCATACGCAGTATTTT. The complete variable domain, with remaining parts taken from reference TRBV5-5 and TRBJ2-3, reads DAGVTQSPTHLIKTRGQQVTLRCSPISGHKSVSWYQQVLGQGPQFIFQYYEKEERGRGNFPDRFSARQFPNYSSELNVNALLLGDSALYLCASRGQGAHTQYFGPGTRLTVL.

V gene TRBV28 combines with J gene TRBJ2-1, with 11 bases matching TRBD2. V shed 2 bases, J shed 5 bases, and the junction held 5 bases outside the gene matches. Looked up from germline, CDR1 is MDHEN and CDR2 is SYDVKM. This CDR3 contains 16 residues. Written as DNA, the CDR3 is TGTGCCAGCAGTTTAAGTGGACTAGCGGGCAACAATGAGCAGTTCTTC. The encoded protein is CASSLSGLAGNNEQFF. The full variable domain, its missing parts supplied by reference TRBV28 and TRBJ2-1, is DVKVTQSSRYLVKRTGEKVFLECVQDMDHENMFWYRQDPGLGLRLIYFSYDVKMKEKGDIPEGYSVSREKKERFSLILESASTNQTSMYLCASSLSGLAGNNEQFFGPGTRLTVL.

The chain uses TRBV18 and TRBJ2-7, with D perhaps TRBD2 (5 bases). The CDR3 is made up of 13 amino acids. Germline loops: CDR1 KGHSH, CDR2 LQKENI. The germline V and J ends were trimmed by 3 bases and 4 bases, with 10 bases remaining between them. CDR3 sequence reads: CASSPSGMYEQYF. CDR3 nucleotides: TGTGCCAGCTCACCTTCGGGGATGTACGAGCAGTACTTC.

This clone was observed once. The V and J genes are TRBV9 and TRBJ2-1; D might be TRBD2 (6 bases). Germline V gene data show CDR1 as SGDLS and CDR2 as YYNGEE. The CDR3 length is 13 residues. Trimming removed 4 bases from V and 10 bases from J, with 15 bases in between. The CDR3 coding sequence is TGTGCCAGCAGCCCCGTCCGGGCGGGAGAGCAGTTCTTC. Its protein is CASSPVRAGEQFF.

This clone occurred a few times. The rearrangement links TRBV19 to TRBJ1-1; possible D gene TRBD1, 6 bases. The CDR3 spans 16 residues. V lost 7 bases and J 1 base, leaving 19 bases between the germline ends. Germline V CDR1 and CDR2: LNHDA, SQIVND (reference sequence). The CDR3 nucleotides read TGTGCCAGTAACGACCCCGGGCAGGGGAGGAACACTGAAGCTTTCTTT. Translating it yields CASNDPGQGRNTEAFF.

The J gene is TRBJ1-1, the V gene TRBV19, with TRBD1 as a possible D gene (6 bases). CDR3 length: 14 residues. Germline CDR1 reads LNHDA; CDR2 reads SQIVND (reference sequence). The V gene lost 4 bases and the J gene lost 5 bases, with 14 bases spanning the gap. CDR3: CASSKSRGQTEAFF. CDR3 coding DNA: TGTGCCAGTAGTAAGTCCAGGGGTCAGACTGAAGCTTTCTTT.

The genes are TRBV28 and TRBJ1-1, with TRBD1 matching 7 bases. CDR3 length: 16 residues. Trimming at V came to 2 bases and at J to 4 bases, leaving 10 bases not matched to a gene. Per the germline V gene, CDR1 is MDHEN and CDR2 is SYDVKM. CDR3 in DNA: TGTGCCAGCAGTTTAGGGTTCGGCAGGGGGTTCACTGAAGCTTTCTTT. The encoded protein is CASSLGFGRGFTEAFF.

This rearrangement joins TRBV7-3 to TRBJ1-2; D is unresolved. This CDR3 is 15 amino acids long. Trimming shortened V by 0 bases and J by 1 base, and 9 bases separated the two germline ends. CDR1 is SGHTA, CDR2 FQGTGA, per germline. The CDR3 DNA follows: TGTGCCAGCAGCTTAACGGGCGGAAGTAACTATGGCTACACCTTC. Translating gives CASSLTGGSNYGYTF.